This TCR beta chain emerged from a study of CD8+CD57+ T cells in acquired aplastic anemia. This CDR3 is built from 15 residues. V gave up 6 bases and J gave up 4 bases; unmatched junction bases: 11. The germline V gene encodes CDR1 SGDLS and CDR2 YYNGEE. TCR beta VDJ combinations and CDR3 sequences were profiled from genomic DNA. Via MiXCR, TCRdb re-called the reads, giving one row per CDR3 protein. The table lists some 220,000 distinct CDR3 sequences, about a third of them singletons. Overall study results and limits: Common to patients and controls were about 31 CD8+ CDR3 sequences.

This clonotype was seen repeatedly, ten times or more. The target antigen is unknown. The source is a human donor in good health, serving as a control. Sequenced material: sorted CD4+, CD8+, or CD8+CD57+ T cells (not recorded which) from PBMCs. The chain carries TRBV9 and TRBJ1-1; TRBD1 matches 8 bases. CDR3 sequence (DNA): TGTGCCAGCAACGTCCGACCGGGACAGGTCACTGAAGCTTTCTTT. Encoded protein: CASNVRPGQVTEAFF.